The rows below give T cell receptor beta chains drawn from one sample of a study of cytomegalovirus exposure and HLA in healthy donors. Clones were sequenced by immunoSEQ multiplex PCR, and TCRdb holds only the in-frame ones, with some missing. The sample shows just under 250,000 clones, 82% of them seen only once. Input material: PBMCs. These receptors all stem from a middle-aged woman in good health and CMV-seropositive. The CDR3 runs from the conserved cysteine through the conserved F or W. The D gene is left open where the match is weak.

d_gene: TRBD1
v_gene: TRBV4-2
j_gene: TRBJ2-1
CDR3aa: CASSQDMTGGYNEQFF

d_gene: -
v_gene: TRBV19
j_gene: TRBJ1-1
CDR3aa: CASSTGEGAFF

d_gene: TRBD2
v_gene: TRBV7-2
j_gene: TRBJ2-1
CDR3aa: CASSLQGNLRGGNEQFF

d_gene: -
v_gene: TRBV9
j_gene: TRBJ2-3
CDR3aa: CASSSRGSTDTQYF

d_gene: -
v_gene: TRBV11-3
j_gene: TRBJ2-5
CDR3aa: CASSFSSGRGGETQYF

d_gene: TRBD1
v_gene: TRBV30
j_gene: TRBJ1-1
CDR3aa: CAWSGQGAGGAFF

d_gene: TRBD2
v_gene: TRBV4-2
j_gene: TRBJ2-3
CDR3aa: CASSQETTRGGDTQYF

d_gene: TRBD2
v_gene: TRBV5-1
j_gene: TRBJ2-3
CDR3aa: CASSSGLAGGDTQYF

d_gene: TRBD1
v_gene: TRBV30
j_gene: TRBJ1-2
CDR3aa: CAWSVSTGFYGYTF

d_gene: -
v_gene: TRBV4-2
j_gene: TRBJ2-3
CDR3aa: CASSQPGSTDTQYF